This T cell receptor beta chain was sequenced in a study of liver allograft versus peripheral blood T cells. Study as a whole: In transplanted livers, T cell receptor repertoires were compared with those found in the recipients' peripheral blood.

TCRdb analysed the reads with MiXCR anew, one entry per CDR3 protein. This table has about 14,000 distinct CDR3 sequences, about 20% appearing once. Details on this clonotype: Its antigen is still unknown.

Study-wide points: Liver allografts reportedly held T cell receptor repertoires unlike those in peripheral blood.

The CDR3 is made up of 18 amino acids. CDR1 is MNHNY and CDR2 is SVGAGI in the germline V gene (reference sequence). The trim removed 4 bases at V and 8 bases at J, leaving 12 bases unmatched. The J gene is TRBJ1-6, the V gene TRBV6-6, with 12 bases identical to TRBD1. This TCR came from a human patient who had a liver transplant. A subset of T cells may come from the graft donor. This chain's CDR3 is CASSSNRGQGALDSPLHF. DNA for the CDR3: TGTGCCAGCAGTTCAAATCGGGGACAGGGGGCGCTGGATTCACCCCTCCACTTT.